This note documents a single T cell receptor (beta chain) sequence. This CDR3 comprises 13 residues. The ends were cut back, 4 bases at V and 5 bases at J, with 11 bases in the middle. Germline V gives CDR1 SEHNR, CDR2 FQNEAQ (reference sequence). Profiled with immunoSEQ multiplex PCR; TCRdb holds only in-frame clones, not every one. The sample records approximately 1,500,000 clones, 98% being singletons. The data originate from a study of shared clonotypes between healthy human individuals. This TCR was sampled from a man aged 25-45 years in good health. Sequenced material: naive CD4+ T cells sorted from blood. Subset denoted: CD45RA+ positively selected. The gene calls are TRBV7-9 and TRBJ2-5; possibly TRBD2 for D (5 bases). The CDR3 reads CASSSSGAETQYF. In DNA, the CDR3 is TGTGCCAGCAGCTCCAGCGGCGCCGAGACCCAGTACTTC.